Below, 11 T cell receptor beta chains from the same sample are listed, as sequenced in a study of memory CD4+ T cells and cytomegalovirus serostatus. Sequenced by immunoSEQ multiplex PCR; TCRdb stores in-frame clones only, minus some. The sample lists under 85,000 clones; 75% to 85% were seen once. Single viable CD3+CD4+CD8-CD45RO+ cells were sorted as the memory CD4+ T cells. Sequencing used memory CD4+ T cells from blood. The receptors derive from an adult in good health and CMV-seropositive.

V is TRBV2 and J is TRBJ2-3; 12 positions match TRBD1. The germline V gene encodes CDR1 SNHLY and CDR2 FYNNEI. V was clipped by 9 bases and J by 4 bases; unmatched bases: 17. The CDR3 length is 18 residues. The DNA of the CDR3 is TGTGCCAGTGGGACAGGGGGCGAGTCGAGTCTTTTCGCAGATACGCAGTATTTT. The encoded protein is CASGTGGESSLFADTQYF.

The chain is built from TRBV11-2 and TRBJ1-1, with D perhaps TRBD1 (5 bases). CDR3 length equals 17 residues. The germline V gene has CDR1 SGHAT and CDR2 FQNNGV. The V end was cut by 2 bases, the J end by 0 bases, with 16 bases between. This chain's CDR3 is CASSLTGHGPMNTEAFF. The CDR3 DNA follows: TGTGCCAGCAGCTTAACAGGACACGGGCCCATGAACACTGAAGCTTTCTTT. Full variable domain (missing parts from reference TRBV11-2 and TRBJ1-1): EAGVAQSPRYKIIEKRQSVAFWCNPISGHATLYWYQQILGQGPKLLIQFQNNGVVDDSQLPKDRFSAERLKGVDSTLKIQPAKLEDSAVYLCASSLTGHGPMNTEAFFGQGTRLTVV.

The V and J genes are TRBV7-2 and TRBJ2-3; no firm D call. V dropped 5 bases and J dropped 2 bases, with 11 bases sitting between them. In germline, CDR1 is SGHTA, CDR2 FQGNSA. The CDR3 totals 14 residues. The CDR3 DNA follows: TGTGCCAGCAGCGAGGATTCTCTCACAGATACGCAGTATTTT. Translating gives CASSEDSLTDTQYF.

This rearrangement joins TRBV2 to TRBJ2-7; D possibly uses TRBD1 or TRBD2 (5 bases each). CDR1 is SNHLY and CDR2 is FYNNEI in the germline V gene. Trimming removed 8 bases from V and 7 bases from J, with 21 bases in between. The CDR3 runs to 14 residues. The CDR3 region has the DNA TGTGCCAGCGGAAGGGGCAGCGGTACGGCGGAGCAGTACTTC. Residues: CASGRGSGTAEQYF. Filled out from reference TRBV2 and TRBJ2-7, the complete variable domain reads EPEVTQTPSHQVTQMGQEVILRCVPISNHLYFYWYRQILGQKVEFLVSFYNNEISEKSEIFDDQFSVERPDGSNFTLKIRSTKLEDSAMYFCASGRGSGTAEQYFGPGTRLTVT.

The V call is TRBV12-5, the J call TRBJ1-2; TRBD1 aligns across 9 bases. The CDR3 loop spans 13 amino acids. The V segment lost 6 bases and the J segment 7 bases; nucleotides outside the gene matches: 6. Germline CDR1 reads LGHNT; CDR2 reads FRNRAP. The CDR3 DNA sequence: TGTGCTAGTGGCACACAGGGGGCCTTTGGCTACACCTTC. Amino acid sequence: CASGTQGAFGYTF.

The chain recombines TRBV11-2 with TRBJ2-1, with 8 bases lining up with TRBD2. The V gene end was trimmed by 5 bases and the J gene end by 0 bases; junction bases not matched to a gene: 9. The germline gives CDR1 SGHAT, CDR2 FQNNGV. The length of the CDR3 is 17 residues. The CDR3 DNA reads as TGTGCCAGCAGCCCGGGGCGCGGGAGGAGCTCCTACAATGAGCAGTTCTTC. Translated: CASSPGRGRSSYNEQFF.

The chain carries TRBV7-2 and TRBJ2-5; perhaps TRBD2 as D (7 bases). The germline V and J ends were trimmed by 2 bases and 7 bases, with 20 bases remaining between them. CDR1 and CDR2 (germline): SGHTA, FQGNSA. The CDR3 runs 16 residues. Here the CDR3 DNA reads TGTGCCAGCAGCTTAACCCGGACTAGTAGGGGGGGGACCCAGTACTTC. It codes for CASSLTRTSRGGTQYF. The full variable domain, completed using reference TRBV7-2 and TRBJ2-5, is GAGVSQSPSNKVTEKGKDVELRCDPISGHTALYWYRQSLGQGLEFLIYFQGNSAPDKSGLPSDRFSAERTGGSVSTLTIQRTQQEDSAVYLCASSLTRTSRGGTQYFGPGTRLLVL.

The chain couples TRBV2 to TRBJ1-3; tentative D call: TRBD1 (6 bases). This CDR3 has 14 residues. V was shortened by 7 bases and J by 4 bases, with 14 bases between the two germline ends. CDR1 is SNHLY and CDR2 is FYNNEI in the germline V gene. The CDR3 spells CASNQGQEGNTIYF. Written as DNA, the CDR3 is TGTGCCAGCAATCAGGGGCAAGAAGGAAACACCATATATTTT.

V is TRBV7-6 and J is TRBJ2-4; possibly TRBD1 for D (7 bases). The germline gives CDR1 SGHVS, CDR2 FNYEAQ. The CDR3 totals 18 residues. V was shortened by 0 bases and J by 14 bases, with 29 bases between the two germline ends. The CDR3 bases are TGTGCCAGCAGCTTAGCCGGAGGGCCGCTCCCATGGTTCCAGGGGGAGTACTTC. It yields the protein CASSLAGGPLPWFQGEYF.

In its sample, this clone was seen a few times. The rearrangement joins TRBV7-9 to TRBJ1-4; the match to TRBD1 covers 10 bases. This CDR3 region has 16 residues. V was pared by 3 bases and J by 5 bases, with 6 bases of the junction left unmatched. Germline V gives CDR1 SEHNR, CDR2 FQNEAQ (reference sequence). CDR3 nucleotides: TGTGCCAGCAGCTTTGGAGGGACAGGGGAGAATGAAAAACTGTTTTTT. It yields the protein CASSFGGTGENEKLFF.

V usage is TRBV10-2 and J usage is TRBJ1-1, with TRBD1 as a possible D gene (5 bases). Germline values: CDR1 WSHSY, CDR2 SAAADI. V was shortened by 2 bases and J by 2 bases, with 15 bases between the two germline ends. CDR3 length: 16 residues. The DNA of the CDR3 is TGCGCCAGCAGTGAGCCAGGGTGGTACGGAAACACTGAAGCTTTCTTT. Translated, it gives CASSEPGWYGNTEAFF.